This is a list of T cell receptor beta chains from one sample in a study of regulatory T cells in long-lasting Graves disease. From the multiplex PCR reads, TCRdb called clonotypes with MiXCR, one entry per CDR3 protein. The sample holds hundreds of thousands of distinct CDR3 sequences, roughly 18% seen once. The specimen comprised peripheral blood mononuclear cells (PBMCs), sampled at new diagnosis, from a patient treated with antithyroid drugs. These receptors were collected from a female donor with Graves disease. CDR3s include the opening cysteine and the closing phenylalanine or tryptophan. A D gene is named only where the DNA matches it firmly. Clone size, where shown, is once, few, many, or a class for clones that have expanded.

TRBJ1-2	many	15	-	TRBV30	CASNALGEGIYGYTF	TGTGCCTCCAACGCCCTAGGAGAGGGGATCTATGGCTACACCTTC
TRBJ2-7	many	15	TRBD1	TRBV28	CASSLGQGAPYEQYF	TGTGCCAGCAGTTTGGGGCAGGGGGCCCCCTACGAGCAGTACTTC
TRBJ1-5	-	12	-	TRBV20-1	CSAAQPGGPQHF	TGCAGTGCCGCACAGCCGGGCGGGCCCCAGCATTTT
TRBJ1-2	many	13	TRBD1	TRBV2	CASTGKGAGGYTF	TGTGCCAGCACCGGAAAGGGGGCAGGAGGCTACACCTTC
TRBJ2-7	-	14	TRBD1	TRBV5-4	CASSFGTEPYEQYF	TGTGCCAGCAGCTTCGGGACAGAGCCCTACGAGCAGTACTTC
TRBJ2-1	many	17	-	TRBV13	CASSFLGLSEANNEQFF	TGTGCCAGCAGCTTTTTAGGGCTCAGCGAGGCTAACAATGAGCAGTTCTTC
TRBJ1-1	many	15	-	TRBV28	CASTVGGALLRRAFF	TGTGCCAGCACCGTGGGAGGGGCTTTACTACGCCGAGCTTTCTTT
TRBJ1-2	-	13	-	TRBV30	CAWRATIGYGYTF	TGTGCCTGGAGGGCGACGATCGGCTATGGCTACACCTTC
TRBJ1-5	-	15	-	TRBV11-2	CASSLGGSSKQPQHF	TGTGCCAGCAGCTTAGGCGGATCTAGCAAGCAGCCCCAGCATTTT
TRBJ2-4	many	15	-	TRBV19	CASRLTGTMPNIQYF	TGTGCCAGTAGATTGACCGGGACAATGCCAAACATTCAGTACTTC
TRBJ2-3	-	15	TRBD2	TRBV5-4	CASSFELAFTDTQYF	TGTGCCAGCAGCTTTGAACTAGCGTTCACAGATACGCAGTATTTT
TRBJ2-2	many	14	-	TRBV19	CASRASEAPGELFF	TGTGCCAGTAGGGCTAGCGAGGCCCCCGGGGAGCTGTTTTTT
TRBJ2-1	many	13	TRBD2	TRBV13	CASSYSGSNEQFF	TGTGCCAGCAGCTATAGCGGGAGCAATGAGCAGTTCTTC
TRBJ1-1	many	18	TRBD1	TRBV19	CASSIDGGTGLQGTEAFF	TGTGCCAGTAGTATAGATGGGGGGACAGGCCTCCAGGGTACTGAAGCTTTCTTT
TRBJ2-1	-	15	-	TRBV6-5	CASSYEGRNYNEQFF	TGTGCCAGCAGTTACGAGGGTAGGAACTACAATGAGCAGTTCTTC
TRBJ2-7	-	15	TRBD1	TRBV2	CASSGRDRSSYEQYF	TGTGCCAGCAGTGGCCGGGACAGGAGCTCCTACGAGCAGTACTTC
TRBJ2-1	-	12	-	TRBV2	CASSERGIEQFF	TGTGCCAGCAGTGAAAGGGGGATTGAGCAGTTCTTC
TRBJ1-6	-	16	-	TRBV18	CASSPDRPGYNSPLHF	TGTGCCAGCTCACCCGACAGGCCCGGATATAATTCACCCCTCCACTTT